This is a list of T cell receptor beta chains from one sample in a study of blood T cell repertoires in COVID-19. Libraries were prepared by immunoSEQ multiplex PCR; TCRdb keeps only in-frame clonotypes and omits some of them. The sample includes over 45,000 clones, 89% of them seen just once. The sequencing sample was made of peripheral blood. These receptors were taken from a woman of 80 years or more with acute or convalescent COVID-19. Each CDR3 is given with its conserved first and last residue. D genes are given only for firm matches. Expanded clones get a size class; other rows say once, few or many, or leave the size out.

NA | TRBJ1-1 | TRBV7-9 | NA | TGTGCCAGCAGCTTAGTGGCCGCCGAAGCTTTCTTT | CASSLVAAEAFF
NA | TRBJ1-1 | TRBV6-6 | NA | TGTGCCAGCGGAGAGGGGGTTGAAGCTTTCTTT | CASGEGVEAFF
few | TRBJ1-5 | TRBV5-8 | TRBD1 | TGTGCCAGCAGCCGGGACAGGGATCAGCCCCAGCATTTT | CASSRDRDQPQHF
NA | TRBJ1-2 | TRBV7-8 | NA | TGTGCCAGCAGCTTAGCGTCGGGGGCGGGGGAGAAGGGCTACACCTTC | CASSLASGAGEKGYTF
NA | TRBJ2-3 | TRBV10-1 | TRBD2 | TGCGCCAGCAGCGCGGGAGGAGATACGCAGTATTTT | CASSAGGDTQYF
once | TRBJ2-3 | TRBV3-1/TRBV3-2 | NA | TGTGCCAGCAGCCCACCCGGGACACTTAACACAGATACGCAGTATTTT | CASSPPGTLNTDTQYF
NA | TRBJ2-2 | TRBV7-9 | NA | TGTGCCAGCAGCTTGAGGGCCGTGAACACCGGGGAGCTGTTTTTT | CASSLRAVNTGELFF
NA | TRBJ2-1 | TRBV7-8 | NA | TGTGCCAGCAGCCCTACCTACAATGAGCAGTTCTTC | CASSPTYNEQFF
once | TRBJ1-5 | TRBV7-2 | NA | TGTGCCAGCAGCCTATCTTGGGGCGCGGATCAGCCCCAGCATTTT | CASSLSWGADQPQHF
NA | TRBJ2-1 | TRBV5-1 | TRBD2 | TGCGCCAGCAGCCCTAGTGGACTAGCGGGGGGGCCCAATGAGCAGTTCTTC | CASSPSGLAGGPNEQFF
NA | TRBJ2-3 | TRBV3-1/TRBV3-2 | NA | TGTGCCAGCAGCCAAGTGGGACATAGCACAGATACGCAGTATTTT | CASSQVGHSTDTQYF
NA | TRBJ1-5 | TRBV7-9 | NA | TGTGCCAGCAGCTTTGGACACAATCAGCCCCAGCATTTT | CASSFGHNQPQHF
NA | TRBJ1-6 | TRBV3-1/TRBV3-2 | NA | TGTGCCAGCAGCCAAGGTCCCTCGGGATATTCACCCCTCCACTTT | CASSQGPSGYSPLHF
NA | TRBJ1-4 | TRBV7-2 | NA | TGTGCCAGCAGCTTAGTTGCAGGGTATAATGAAAAACTGTTTTTT | CASSLVAGYNEKLFF
once | TRBJ1-1 | TRBV6-5 | NA | TGTGCCACCCAGAGGGCTGGCGCTTTCTTT | CATQRAGAFF
NA | TRBJ2-2 | TRBV2 | TRBD1 | TGTGCCAGCAGTAGACAGGGCACCGGGGAGCTGTTTTTT | CASSRQGTGELFF
NA | TRBJ1-5 | TRBV6-6 | TRBD1 | TGTGCCAGCAGTGGGCGGGACAGGGGGACAGATCAGCCCCAGCATTTT | CASSGRDRGTDQPQHF
NA | TRBJ2-5 | TRBV14 | NA | TGTGCCAGCAGCCTCGCGAGGGAGACCCAGTACTTC | CASSLARETQYF
NA | TRBJ2-1 | TRBV7-9 | NA | TGTGCCAGCAGCCCAACCTACCGGACCAGGGGCTCCTACAATGAGCAGTTCTTC | CASSPTYRTRGSYNEQFF
few | TRBJ2-1 | TRBV5-1 | TRBD1 | TGCGCCAGCAGCTTGGGGCAGGGGGCATACAATGAGCAGTTCTTC | CASSLGQGAYNEQFF
NA | TRBJ1-6 | TRBV28 | TRBD1 | TGTGCCAGCAGTTCCTTGCCTGGAGCGGGACAGGGGTATAATTCACCCCTCCACTTT | CASSSLPGAGQGYNSPLHF
NA | TRBJ1-2 | TRBV5-1 | TRBD1 | TGCGCCAGCAGCTTGGACCCAGGGGGCAACTATGGCTACACCTTC | CASSLDPGGNYGYTF
few | TRBJ2-3 | TRBV18 | TRBD2 | TGTGCCAGCTCACCGGCAGCGGGAGGAAGGGGTACGCAGTATTTT | CASSPAAGGRGTQYF
NA | TRBJ1-1 | TRBV7-9 | NA | TGTGCCAGCAGCTTGGGGGGTAGAGCTTTCTTT | CASSLGGRAFF
NA | TRBJ1-1 | TRBV5-1 | TRBD1 | TGCGCCAGCCGCAGCTTGGGGTCTTGGGACAGGGACCACACTGAAGCTTTCTTT | CASRSLGSWDRDHTEAFF
NA | TRBJ2-7 | TRBV12-5 | NA | TGTGCTAGTGGACTGAACAGGGCCGAGCAGTACTTC | CASGLNRAEQYF
NA | TRBJ2-7 | TRBV18 | NA | TGTGCCAGCTCAGCACAATCAACTTCTATCGAGCAGTACTTC | CASSAQSTSIEQYF
NA | TRBJ2-5 | TRBV28 | NA | TGTGCCAGCAGTTTGTCCCGCAGGGGTTACCAAGAGACCCAGTACTTC | CASSLSRRGYQETQYF
NA | TRBJ2-2 | TRBV19 | NA | TGTGCCAGTAGTATAGACGAGGGCCCAACCGGGGAGCTGTTTTTT | CASSIDEGPTGELFF
once | TRBJ2-3 | TRBV2 | TRBD2 | TGTGCCAGCAGTACCGGGACTAGCGGTAATACGCAGTATTTT | CASSTGTSGNTQYF
NA | TRBJ2-1 | TRBV25-1 | NA | TGTGCCAGCAGTGTGACAGCCTACAATGAGCAGTTCTTC | CASSVTAYNEQFF
NA | TRBJ2-3 | TRBV6-5 | TRBD2 | TGTGCCAGCAGGATGAGCGGGGGGGCCGTAGATACGCAGTATTTT | CASRMSGGAVDTQYF
NA | TRBJ2-1 | TRBV2 | NA | TGTGCCAGCAGCCGATTGTACAGGGCAAATGAGCAGTTCTTC | CASSRLYRANEQFF
NA | TRBJ2-1 | TRBV5-1 | NA | TGCGCCAGCAGCTCGTCTGCGAACATTGCGGATGAGCAGTTCTTC | CASSSSANIADEQFF
NA | TRBJ1-4 | TRBV6-5 | TRBD1 | TGTGCCCTCAAGGGGGCCAGAGCCAATGAAAAACTGTTTTTT | CALKGARANEKLFF
NA | TRBJ1-1 | TRBV6-5 | TRBD1 | TGTGCCAGCAGACAGACAGGGCTTTTCTTT | CASRQTGLFF
once | TRBJ2-7 | TRBV11-2 | NA | TGTGCCAGCAGCCTCCTACTCTACGAGCAGTACTTC | CASSLLLYEQYF
NA | TRBJ2-3 | TRBV5-1 | TRBD2 | TGCGCCAGCAGCTCGGGCGGGGGGACCCCGGGAGATACGCAGTATTTT | CASSSGGGTPGDTQYF
NA | TRBJ1-1 | TRBV10-3 | TRBD1 | TGTGCCATCAGTAAGGGGGCTGAGAACACTGAAGCTTTCTTT | CAISKGAENTEAFF
NA | TRBJ2-5 | TRBV3-1/TRBV3-2 | TRBD1 | TGTGCCAGCAGCCTAAGAGGACAGGCGCAAGAGACCCAGTACTTC | CASSLRGQAQETQYF
NA | TRBJ2-1 | TRBV19 | NA | TGTGCCAGTAGGGGGAGTCTGCAAAACTCCTACAATGAGCAGTTCTTC | CASRGSLQNSYNEQFF
NA | TRBJ2-1 | TRBV28 | TRBD2 | TGTGCCAGCAGTTCCACGGGGGGGCAGGACGGTGAGCAGTTCTTC | CASSSTGGQDGEQFF
NA | TRBJ2-5 | TRBV6-1 | NA | TGTGCCAGCAGTGAAAATCTGGCCCACCAAGAGACCCAGTACTTC | CASSENLAHQETQYF
NA | TRBJ2-1 | TRBV30 | TRBD2 | TGTGCCTGGAGGGGGAGTCCGGGACTAGCTCCCGATGAGCAGTTCTTC | CAWRGSPGLAPDEQFF
NA | TRBJ2-2 | TRBV5-1 | TRBD1 | TGCGCCAGCAGCCCTGAGGGGGCGGATTACACCGGGGAGCTGTTTTTT | CASSPEGADYTGELFF
NA | TRBJ2-5 | TRBV18 | NA | TGTGCCAGCTCACCAATGCGGGGTCGGCAAGAGACCCAGTACTTC | CASSPMRGRQETQYF
NA | TRBJ1-3 | TRBV6-1 | TRBD1 | TGTGCCAGCAGTGAGGGACAGGCGAGCTCTGGAAACACCATATATTTT | CASSEGQASSGNTIYF
NA | TRBJ2-4 | TRBV19 | NA | TGTGCCAGTAGCCAGGGCAGGCCGGAAAACATTCAGTACTTC | CASSQGRPENIQYF
NA | TRBJ1-1 | TRBV6-4 | TRBD1 | TGTGCCAGCAGTAACCCAAGGGGGCGGAACACTGAAGCTTTCTTT | CASSNPRGRNTEAFF